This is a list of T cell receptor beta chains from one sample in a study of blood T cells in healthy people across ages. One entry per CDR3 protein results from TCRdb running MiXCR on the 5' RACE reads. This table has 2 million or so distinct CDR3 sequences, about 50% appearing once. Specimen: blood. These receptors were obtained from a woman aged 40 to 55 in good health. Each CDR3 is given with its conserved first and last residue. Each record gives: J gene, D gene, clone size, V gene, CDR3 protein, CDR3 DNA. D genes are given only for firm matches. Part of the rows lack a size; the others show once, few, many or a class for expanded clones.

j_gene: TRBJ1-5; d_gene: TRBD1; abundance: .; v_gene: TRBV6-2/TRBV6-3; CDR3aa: CASSEGTGLNQPQHF; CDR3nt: TGTGCCAGCAGCGAAGGGACAGGGTTAAATCAGCCCCAGCATTTT
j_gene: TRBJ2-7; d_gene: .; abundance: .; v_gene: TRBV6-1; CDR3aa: CASSDTVDYEQYF; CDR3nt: TGTGCCAGCAGTGACACGGTAGACTACGAGCAGTACTTC
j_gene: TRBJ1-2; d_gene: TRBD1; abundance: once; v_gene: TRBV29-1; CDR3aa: CSVGGGGQGFEGYTF; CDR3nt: TGCAGCGTGGGAGGTGGTGGACAGGGTTTTGAGGGCTACACCTTC
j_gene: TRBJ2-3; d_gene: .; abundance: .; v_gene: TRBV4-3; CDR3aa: CASSQDSTRSTDTQYF; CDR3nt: TGCGCCAGCAGCCAAGACTCAACTAGGAGCACAGATACGCAGTATTTT
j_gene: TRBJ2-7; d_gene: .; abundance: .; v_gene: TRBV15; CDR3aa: CATREIPGLEQYF; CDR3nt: TGTGCCACCAGGGAGATTCCAGGGTTAGAGCAGTACTTC
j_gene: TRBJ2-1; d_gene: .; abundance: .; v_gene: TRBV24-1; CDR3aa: CATSDLYYNEQFF; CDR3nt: TGTGCCACCAGTGATTTGTACTACAATGAGCAGTTCTTC
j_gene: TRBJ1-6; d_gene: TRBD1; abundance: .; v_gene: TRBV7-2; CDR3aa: CASSVAGLRQGTSYNSPLHF; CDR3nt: TGTGCCAGCAGCGTAGCGGGGCTTCGACAGGGGACGTCCTATAATTCACCCCTCCACTTT
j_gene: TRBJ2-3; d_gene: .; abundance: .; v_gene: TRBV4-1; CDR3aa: CASSQALEDTQYF; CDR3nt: TGCGCCAGCAGCCAAGCGTTGGAAGATACGCAGTATTTT
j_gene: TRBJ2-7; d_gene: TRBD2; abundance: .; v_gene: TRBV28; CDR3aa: CASRASGTYEQYF; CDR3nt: TGTGCTAGCAGGGCTAGCGGGACCTACGAGCAGTACTTC
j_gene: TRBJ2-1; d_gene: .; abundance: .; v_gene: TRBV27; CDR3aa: CASSVYLWAEQFF; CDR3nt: TGTGCCAGCAGTGTATATCTCTGGGCCGAGCAGTTCTTC
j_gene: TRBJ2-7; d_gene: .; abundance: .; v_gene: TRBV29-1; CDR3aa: CSVAEGDPYNEQYF; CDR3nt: TGCAGCGTTGCAGAAGGTGATCCCTACAATGAGCAGTACTTC
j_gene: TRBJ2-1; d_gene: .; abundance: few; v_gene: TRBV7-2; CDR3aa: CASSVYPGGDNEQFF; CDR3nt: TGTGCCAGCAGCGTATACCCGGGCGGAGACAATGAGCAGTTCTTC
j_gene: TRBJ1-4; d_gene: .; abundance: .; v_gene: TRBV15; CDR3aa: CATSRGGQTTIEKLFF; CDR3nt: TGTGCCACCAGCAGAGGGGGGCAGACAACTATTGAAAAACTGTTTTTT
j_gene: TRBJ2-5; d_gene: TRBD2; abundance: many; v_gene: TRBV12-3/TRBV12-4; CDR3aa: CASSLRGGQETQYF; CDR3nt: TGTGCCAGCAGTTTACGGGGGGGCCAAGAGACCCAGTACTTC
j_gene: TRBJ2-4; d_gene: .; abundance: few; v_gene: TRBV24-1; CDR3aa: CATSDYIQRPPGAKNIQYF; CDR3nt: TGTGCCACCAGTGACTACATCCAGCGGCCGCCAGGGGCCAAAAACATTCAGTACTTC
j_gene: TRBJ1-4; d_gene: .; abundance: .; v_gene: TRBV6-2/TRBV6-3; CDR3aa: CASNERATNEKLFF; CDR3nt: TGTGCCAGCAACGAAAGAGCAACTAATGAAAAACTGTTTTTT
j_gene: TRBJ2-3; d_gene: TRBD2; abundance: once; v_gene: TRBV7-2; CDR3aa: CASSYVPGLAGGLTDTQYF; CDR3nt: TGTGCCAGCAGCTACGTCCCGGGACTAGCGGGGGGGTTAACAGATACGCAGTATTTT
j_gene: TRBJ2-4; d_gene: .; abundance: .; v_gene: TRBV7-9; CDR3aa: CARSPTTGRELAKNIQYF; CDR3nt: TGTGCCCGCAGCCCTACGACAGGGCGGGAGTTAGCCAAAAACATTCAGTACTTC
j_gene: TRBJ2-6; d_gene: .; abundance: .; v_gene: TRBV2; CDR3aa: CASLLANGANVLTF; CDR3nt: TGTGCCAGCCTACTAGCTAACGGGGCCAACGTCCTGACTTTC
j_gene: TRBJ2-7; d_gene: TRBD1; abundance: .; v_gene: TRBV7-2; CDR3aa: CASGLGDRGGYEQYF; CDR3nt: TGTGCCAGCGGCTTAGGGGACAGGGGCGGGTACGAGCAGTACTTC
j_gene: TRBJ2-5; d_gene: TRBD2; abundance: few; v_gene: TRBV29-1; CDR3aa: CSAKWRGAAETQYF; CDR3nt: TGCAGCGCAAAGTGGCGGGGGGCCGCAGAGACCCAGTACTTC
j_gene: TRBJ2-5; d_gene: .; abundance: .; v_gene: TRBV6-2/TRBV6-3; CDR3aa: CASSRDPSGETQYF; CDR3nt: TGTGCCAGCAGCCGTGACCCAAGTGGAGAGACCCAGTACTTC
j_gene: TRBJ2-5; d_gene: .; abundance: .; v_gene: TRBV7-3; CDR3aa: CASSLGTRTEETQYF; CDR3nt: TGTGCCAGCAGCTTAGGGACGAGGACAGAAGAGACCCAGTACTTC
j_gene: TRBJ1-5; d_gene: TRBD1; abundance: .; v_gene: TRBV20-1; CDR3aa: CSARGDRGGSAQHF; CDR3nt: TGCAGTGCTAGGGGGGACAGGGGGGGATCAGCCCAGCATTTT
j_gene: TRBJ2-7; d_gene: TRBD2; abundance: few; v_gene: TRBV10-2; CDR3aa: CASKGLGAGYEQYF; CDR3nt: TGCGCCAGCAAAGGACTAGGGGCCGGCTACGAGCAGTACTTC
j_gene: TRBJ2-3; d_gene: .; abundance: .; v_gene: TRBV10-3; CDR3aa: CAIRRQPTDTQYF; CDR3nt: TGTGCCATCAGGCGACAGCCCACAGATACGCAGTATTTT
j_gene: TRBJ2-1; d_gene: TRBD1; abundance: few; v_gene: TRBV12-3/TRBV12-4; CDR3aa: CASSFPGQVHNEQFF; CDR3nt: TGTGCCAGCAGCTTCCCAGGACAGGTCCACAATGAGCAGTTCTTC
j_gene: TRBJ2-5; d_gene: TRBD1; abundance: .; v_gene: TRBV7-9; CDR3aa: CASSLVSVRDREKTQYF; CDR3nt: TGTGCCAGCAGCCTAGTGTCGGTCCGGGACAGGGAGAAGACCCAGTACTTC
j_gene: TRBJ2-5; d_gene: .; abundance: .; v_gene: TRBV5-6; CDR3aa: CASSDGRSSYNEQYF; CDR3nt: TGTGCCAGCAGCGACGGACGCAGCTCCTACAATGAGCAGTACTTC
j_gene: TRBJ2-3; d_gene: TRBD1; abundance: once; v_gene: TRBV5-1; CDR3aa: CASSSYRGQNTDTQYF; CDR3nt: TGCGCCAGCAGCTCATACAGGGGGCAGAACACAGATACGCAGTATTTT
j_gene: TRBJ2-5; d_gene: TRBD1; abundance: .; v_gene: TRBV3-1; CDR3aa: CASSQQGAILETQYF; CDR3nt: TGTGCCAGCAGCCAACAGGGGGCGATATTAGAGACCCAGTACTTC
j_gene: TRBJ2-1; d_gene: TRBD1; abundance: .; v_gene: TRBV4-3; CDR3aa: CASSQGGTGWKHEQFF; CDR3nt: TGCGCCAGCAGCCAAGGGGGGACAGGGTGGAAACATGAGCAGTTCTTC
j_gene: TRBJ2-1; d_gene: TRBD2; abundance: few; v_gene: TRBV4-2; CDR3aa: CASSPLGSGGAVNLNEQFF; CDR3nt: TGTGCCAGCAGCCCTCTGGGGAGCGGGGGGGCCGTAAACCTCAATGAGCAGTTCTTC
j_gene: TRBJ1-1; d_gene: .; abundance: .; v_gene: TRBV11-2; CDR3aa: CASSFVREMNTEAFF; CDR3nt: TGTGCCAGCAGCTTTGTCAGGGAGATGAACACTGAAGCTTTCTTT
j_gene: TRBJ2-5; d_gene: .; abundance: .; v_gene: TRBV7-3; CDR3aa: CASSLTFSETQYF; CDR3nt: TGTGCCAGCAGCTTAACTTTCTCGGAGACCCAGTACTTC
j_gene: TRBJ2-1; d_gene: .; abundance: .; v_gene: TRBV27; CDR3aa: CASSSAVLVYNEQFF; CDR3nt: TGTGCCAGCAGTTCCGCGGTACTTGTCTACAATGAGCAGTTCTTC
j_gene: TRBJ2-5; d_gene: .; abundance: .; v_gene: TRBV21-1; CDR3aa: CASSPSDPPWETQYF; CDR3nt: TGTGCCAGCAGTCCCTCCGACCCCCCCTGGGAGACCCAGTACTTC
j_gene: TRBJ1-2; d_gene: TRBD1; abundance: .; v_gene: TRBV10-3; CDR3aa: CAISQLRQGKTNYGYTF; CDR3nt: TGTGCCATCAGTCAATTAAGACAGGGGAAGACGAACTATGGCTACACCTTC
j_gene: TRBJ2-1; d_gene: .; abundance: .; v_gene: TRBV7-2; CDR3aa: CASKSDSSYNEQFF; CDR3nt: TGTGCCAGCAAGTCTGATAGCTCCTACAATGAGCAGTTCTTC
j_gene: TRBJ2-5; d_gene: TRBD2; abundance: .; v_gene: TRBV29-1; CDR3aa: CSVTGTSGGLTRRTQYF; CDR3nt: TGCAGCGTTACCGGGACTAGCGGGGGGCTAACAAGGAGAACCCAGTACTTC
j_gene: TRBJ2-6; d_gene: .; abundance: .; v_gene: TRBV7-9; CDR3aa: CASSLGDSSGANVLTF; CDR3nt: TGTGCCAGCAGCTTAGGGGATAGCTCTGGGGCCAACGTCCTGACTTTC
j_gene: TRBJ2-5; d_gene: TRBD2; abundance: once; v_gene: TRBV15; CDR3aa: CATSAGGRQETQYF; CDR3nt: TGTGCCACCAGTGCGGGGGGCAGGCAAGAGACCCAGTACTTC
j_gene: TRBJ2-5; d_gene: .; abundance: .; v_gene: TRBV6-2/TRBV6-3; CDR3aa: CASRSGVETQYF; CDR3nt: TGTGCCAGCAGATCAGGGGTAGAGACCCAGTACTTC
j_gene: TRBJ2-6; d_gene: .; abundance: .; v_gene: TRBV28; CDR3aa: CASYGSSGANVLTF; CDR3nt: TGTGCCAGCTATGGGAGCTCTGGGGCCAACGTCCTGACTTTC
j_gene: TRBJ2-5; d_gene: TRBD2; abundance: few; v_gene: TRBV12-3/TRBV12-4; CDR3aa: CASSLVVAGSQETQYF; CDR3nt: TGTGCCAGCAGTTTGGTGGTAGCGGGGAGCCAAGAGACCCAGTACTTC
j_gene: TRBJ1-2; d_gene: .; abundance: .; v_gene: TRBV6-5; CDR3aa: CASSFWSDPNYGYTF; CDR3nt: TGTGCCAGCAGTTTTTGGTCAGATCCTAACTATGGCTACACCTTC
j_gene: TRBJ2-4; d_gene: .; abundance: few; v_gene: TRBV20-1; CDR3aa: CSALDTLGAKNIQYF; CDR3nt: TGCAGTGCCCTAGATACTCTGGGAGCCAAAAACATTCAGTACTTC
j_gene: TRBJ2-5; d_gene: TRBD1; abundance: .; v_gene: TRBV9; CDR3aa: CASSVEGTGGSEETQYF; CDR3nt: TGTGCCAGCAGCGTAGAGGGAACAGGGGGCTCGGAAGAGACCCAGTACTTC
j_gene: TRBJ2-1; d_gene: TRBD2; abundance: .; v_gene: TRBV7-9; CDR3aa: CASSLPGGNYTEQFF; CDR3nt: TGTGCCAGCAGCCTCCCCGGGGGGAATTACACTGAGCAGTTCTTC
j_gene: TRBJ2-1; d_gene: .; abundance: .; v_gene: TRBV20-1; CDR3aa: CSARDIAHTYNEQFF; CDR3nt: TGCAGTGCTAGAGATATAGCCCATACTTACAATGAGCAGTTCTTC
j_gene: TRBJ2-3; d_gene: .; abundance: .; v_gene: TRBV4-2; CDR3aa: CASSQDRGVVSTDTQYF; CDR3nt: TGTGCCAGCAGCCAAGATCGGGGTGTGGTGAGCACAGATACGCAGTATTTT
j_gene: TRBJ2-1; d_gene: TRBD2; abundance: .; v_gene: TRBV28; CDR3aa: CASGRGARNEQFF; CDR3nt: TGTGCCAGCGGGCGGGGGGCTCGGAATGAGCAGTTCTTC
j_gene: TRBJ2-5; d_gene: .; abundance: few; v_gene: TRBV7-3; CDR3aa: CASSSTSKETQYF; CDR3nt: TGTGCCAGCAGCTCCACTAGTAAAGAGACCCAGTACTTC
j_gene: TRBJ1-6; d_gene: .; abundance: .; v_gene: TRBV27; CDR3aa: CASSFGGGAHNSPLHF; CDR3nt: TGTGCCAGCAGTTTCGGGGGGGGTGCCCACAATTCACCCCTCCACTTT
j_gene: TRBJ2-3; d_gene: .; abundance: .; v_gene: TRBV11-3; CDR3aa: CASSLGRRGSRTDTQYF; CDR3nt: TGTGCCAGCAGCTTAGGACGTCGGGGGTCCCGCACAGATACGCAGTATTTT
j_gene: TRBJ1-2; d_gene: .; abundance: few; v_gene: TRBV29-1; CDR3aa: CSVEDWTSRGYTF; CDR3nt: TGCAGCGTTGAAGATTGGACCTCCCGTGGCTACACCTTC
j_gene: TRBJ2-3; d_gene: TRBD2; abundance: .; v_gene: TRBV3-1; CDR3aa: CASSLLLAGLDTQYF; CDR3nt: TGTGCCAGCAGCCTGCTACTAGCGGGGTTGGATACGCAGTATTTT
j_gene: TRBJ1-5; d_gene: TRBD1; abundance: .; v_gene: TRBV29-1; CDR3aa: CSVAKGQGVNQPQHF; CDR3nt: TGCAGCGTTGCCAAGGGACAGGGGGTCAATCAGCCCCAGCATTTT